These T cell receptor beta chains were read from a single sample in a study of OX40 agonist ivuxolimab in advanced cancers. This table comes from immunoSEQ multiplex PCR, and its TCRdb copy is limited to in-frame clones, with some not included. This table holds tens of thousands of clones, approximately 89% found once. The material sequenced was CD4+ or CD8+ T cells sorted from blood, taken in a trial of the OX40 agonist ivuxolimab. The source is an adult with an advanced solid tumor such as melanoma, head and neck, liver or kidney cancer. Each CDR3 is given with its conserved first and last residue. D genes are given only for firm matches. Size is stated for part of the rows, as once, few or many counts, or as a class when the clone is expanded.

D | J | V | size | CDR3 | DNA
TRBD1 | TRBJ2-2 | TRBV4-1 | NA | CASSHGPSQGAGELFF | TGCGCCAGCAGCCACGGCCCATCCCAGGGGGCCGGGGAGCTGTTTTTT
TRBD2 | TRBJ2-7 | TRBV7-2 | NA | CASSSAGGVYEQYF | TGTGCCAGCAGCTCCGCCGGGGGGGTCTACGAGCAGTACTTC
NA | TRBJ2-5 | TRBV4-1 | NA | CASSQSPGPQETQYF | TGCGCCAGCAGCCAATCCCCGGGACCCCAAGAGACCCAGTACTTC
NA | TRBJ1-2 | TRBV27 | once | CASSYEGDAGYTF | TGTGCCAGCAGTTATGAGGGGGATGCTGGCTACACCTTC
NA | TRBJ1-3 | TRBV6-4 | NA | CASSEQGLYSGNTIYF | TGTGCCAGCAGCGAACAGGGACTCTACTCTGGAAACACCATATATTTT
NA | TRBJ2-7 | TRBV14 | NA | CASSLQGYEQYF | TGTGCCAGCAGCTTACAGGGTTACGAGCAGTACTTC
TRBD1 | TRBJ1-1 | TRBV5-1 | NA | CASSSGTGVPMNTEAFF | TGCGCCAGCAGTTCCGGGACAGGGGTCCCTATGAACACTGAAGCTTTCTTT
TRBD1 | TRBJ2-1 | TRBV7-9 | NA | CASRERQGNNEQFF | TGTGCCAGCAGGGAGAGACAGGGAAACAATGAGCAGTTCTTC
NA | TRBJ1-1 | TRBV5-1 | NA | CASSPEALRGATEAFF | TGCGCCAGCAGCCCGGAGGCCCTCCGGGGGGCGACTGAAGCTTTCTTT
TRBD1 | TRBJ1-5 | TRBV2 | NA | CASTQRSQGAGAGNQPQHF | TGTGCCAGCACTCAAAGGTCTCAGGGGGCTGGGGCAGGCAATCAGCCCCAGCATTTT
NA | TRBJ2-1 | TRBV5-4 | NA | CASSQADSSYNEQFF | TGTGCCAGCAGCCAGGCGGATAGCTCCTACAATGAGCAGTTCTTC
NA | TRBJ2-3 | TRBV18 | few | CASSPSGQQFTDTQYF | TGTGCCAGCTCACCGAGCGGTCAGCAGTTCACAGATACGCAGTATTTT
NA | TRBJ1-4 | TRBV6-6 | NA | CASRKGGANEKLFF | TGTGCCAGCAGAAAGGGGGGAGCTAATGAAAAACTGTTTTTT
NA | TRBJ1-5 | TRBV19 | NA | CASRWGAGAGQPQHF | TGTGCCAGTAGATGGGGGGCAGGGGCTGGACAGCCCCAGCATTTT
TRBD1 | TRBJ2-7 | TRBV18 | NA | CASSLGQGIPYEQYF | TGTGCCAGCTCATTAGGACAGGGCATACCCTACGAGCAGTACTTC